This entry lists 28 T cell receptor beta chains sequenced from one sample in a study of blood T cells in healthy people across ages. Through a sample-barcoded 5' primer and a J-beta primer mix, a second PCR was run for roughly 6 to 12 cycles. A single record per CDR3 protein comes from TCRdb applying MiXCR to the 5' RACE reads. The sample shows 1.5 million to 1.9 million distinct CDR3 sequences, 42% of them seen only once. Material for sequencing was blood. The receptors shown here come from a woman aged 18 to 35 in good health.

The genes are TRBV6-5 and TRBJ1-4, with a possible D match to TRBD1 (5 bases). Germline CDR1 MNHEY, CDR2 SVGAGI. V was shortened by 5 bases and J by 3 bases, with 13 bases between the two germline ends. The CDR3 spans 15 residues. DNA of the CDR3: TGTGCCAGCAGTCGATGGGACGGACCTAATGAAAAACTGTTTTTT. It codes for CASSRWDGPNEKLFF.

DNA for the CDR3: TGTGCCAGCAGCCCAATCGACACCGGCGCGCGCCACTTT. Amino acid sequence: CASSPIDTGARHF. V gene TRBV12-3 or TRBV12-4 combines with J gene TRBJ1-6; D call uncertain. V lost 6 bases to trimming and J lost 18 bases, with 21 bases between them. This CDR3 is 13 amino acids long.

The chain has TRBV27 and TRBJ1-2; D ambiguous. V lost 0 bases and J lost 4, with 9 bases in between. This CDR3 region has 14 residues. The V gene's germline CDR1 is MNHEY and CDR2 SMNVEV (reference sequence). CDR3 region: CASSLSAWGYGYTF. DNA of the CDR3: TGTGCCAGCAGTTTATCAGCCTGGGGCTATGGCTACACCTTC.

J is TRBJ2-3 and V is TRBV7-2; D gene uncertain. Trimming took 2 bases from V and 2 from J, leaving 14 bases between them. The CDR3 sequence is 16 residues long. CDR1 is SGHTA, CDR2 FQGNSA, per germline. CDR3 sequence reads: CASSLKRTASTDTQYF. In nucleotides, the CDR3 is TGTGCCAGCAGCTTAAAGCGTACAGCTTCCACAGATACGCAGTATTTT.

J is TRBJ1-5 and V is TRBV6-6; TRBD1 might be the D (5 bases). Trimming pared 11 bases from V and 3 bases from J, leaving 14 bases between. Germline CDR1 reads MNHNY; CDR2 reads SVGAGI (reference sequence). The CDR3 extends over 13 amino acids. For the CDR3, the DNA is TGTGCCGTCAGTCAGGGACCCAATCAGCCCCAGCATTTT. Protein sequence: CAVSQGPNQPQHF.

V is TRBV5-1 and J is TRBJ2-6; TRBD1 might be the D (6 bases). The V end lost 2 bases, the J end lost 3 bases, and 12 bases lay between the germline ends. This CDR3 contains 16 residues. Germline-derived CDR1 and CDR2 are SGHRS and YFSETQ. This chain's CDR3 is CASSFEGGYGANVLTF. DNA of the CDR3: TGCGCCAGCAGCTTTGAAGGGGGTTATGGGGCCAACGTCCTGACTTTC.

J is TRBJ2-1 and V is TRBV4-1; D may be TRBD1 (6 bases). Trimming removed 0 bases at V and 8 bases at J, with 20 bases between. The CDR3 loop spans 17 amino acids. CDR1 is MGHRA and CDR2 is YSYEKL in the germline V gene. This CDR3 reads CASSQDPPGRGWDEQFF. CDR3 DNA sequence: TGCGCCAGCAGCCAAGATCCCCCTGGAAGGGGGTGGGATGAGCAGTTCTTC.

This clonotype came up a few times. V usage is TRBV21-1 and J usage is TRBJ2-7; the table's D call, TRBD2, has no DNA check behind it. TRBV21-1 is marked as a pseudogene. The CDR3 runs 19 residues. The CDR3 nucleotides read TGTGCCAGCAGCAAAGTTCCCAGGGGAGCGGGAGAACTTTGCGGCGAGCAGTACTTC. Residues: CASSKVPRGAGELCGEQYF.

CDR3 DNA: TGTGCTAGTGGTTTGGCTAGACAGGGGGCTCGTGTGGGGGGGACCAATGAGCAGTTCTTC. Its protein is CASGLARQGARVGGTNEQFF. The rearrangement joins TRBV12-5 to TRBJ2-1; 10 bases agree with TRBD1. Germline V CDR1 and CDR2: LGHNT, FRNRAP. V lost 1 base and J lost 6; bases outside the gene matches: 18. The CDR3 totals 20 residues.

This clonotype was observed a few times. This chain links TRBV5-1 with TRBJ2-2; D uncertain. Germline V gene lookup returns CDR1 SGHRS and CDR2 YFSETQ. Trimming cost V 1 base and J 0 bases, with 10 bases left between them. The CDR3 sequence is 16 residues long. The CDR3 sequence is CASSLSPQANTGELFF. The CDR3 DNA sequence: TGCGCCAGCAGCTTGTCCCCGCAGGCGAACACCGGGGAGCTGTTTTTT. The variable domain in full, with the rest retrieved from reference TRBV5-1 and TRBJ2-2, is KAGVTQTPRYLIKTRGQQVTLSCSPISGHRSVSWYQQTPGQGLQFLFEYFSETQRNKGNFPGRFSGRQFSNSRSEMNVSTLELGDSALYLCASSLSPQANTGELFFGEGSRLTVL.

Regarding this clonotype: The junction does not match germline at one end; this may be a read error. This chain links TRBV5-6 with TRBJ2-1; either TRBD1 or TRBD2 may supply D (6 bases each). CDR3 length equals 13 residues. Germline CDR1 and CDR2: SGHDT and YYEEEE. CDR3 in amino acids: CARSFARGGEQFF. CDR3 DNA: TGTGCCCGCAGCTTCGCCAGGGGAGGCGAGCAGTTCTTC.

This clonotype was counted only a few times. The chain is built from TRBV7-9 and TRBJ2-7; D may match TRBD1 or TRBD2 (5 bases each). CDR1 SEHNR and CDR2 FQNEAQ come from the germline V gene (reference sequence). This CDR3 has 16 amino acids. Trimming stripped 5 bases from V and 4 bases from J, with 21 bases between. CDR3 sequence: CASSPPRGMVNYEQYF. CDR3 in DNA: TGTGCCAGCAGCCCACCACGGGGCATGGTAAATTACGAGCAGTACTTC.

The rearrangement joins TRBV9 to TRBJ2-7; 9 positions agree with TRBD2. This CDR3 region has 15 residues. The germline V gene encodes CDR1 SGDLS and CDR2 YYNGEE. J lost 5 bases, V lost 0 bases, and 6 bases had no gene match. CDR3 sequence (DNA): TGTGCCAGCAGCGTAGTGGGTAGCGGGGGCAACGAGCAGTACTTC. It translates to CASSVVGSGGNEQYF.

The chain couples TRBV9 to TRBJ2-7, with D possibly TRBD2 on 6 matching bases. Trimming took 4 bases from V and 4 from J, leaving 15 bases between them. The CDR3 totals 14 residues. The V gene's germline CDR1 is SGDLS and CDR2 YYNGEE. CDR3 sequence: CASSPIGGVYEQYF. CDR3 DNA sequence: TGTGCCAGCAGCCCCATCGGGGGAGTATACGAGCAGTACTTC.

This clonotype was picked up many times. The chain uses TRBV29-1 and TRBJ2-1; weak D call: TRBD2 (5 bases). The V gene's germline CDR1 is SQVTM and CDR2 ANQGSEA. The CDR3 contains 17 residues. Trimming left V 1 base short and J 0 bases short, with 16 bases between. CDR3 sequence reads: CSVEAPVTGSSYNEQFF. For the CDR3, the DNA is TGCAGCGTTGAAGCTCCGGTGACGGGGTCCTCCTACAATGAGCAGTTCTTC.

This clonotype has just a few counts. The CDR3 DNA sequence: TGTGCCAGCAGTAAACAGGGGGCTAAAGCAGATACGCAGTATTTT. Its protein is CASSKQGAKADTQYF. J is TRBJ2-3 and V is TRBV6-5, with 9 bases aligning to TRBD1. Losses at the gene ends were 5 bases for V and 4 bases for J; bases not matched to a gene: 7. The CDR3 has 15 residues. Germline V lookup: CDR1 MNHEY, CDR2 SVGAGI.

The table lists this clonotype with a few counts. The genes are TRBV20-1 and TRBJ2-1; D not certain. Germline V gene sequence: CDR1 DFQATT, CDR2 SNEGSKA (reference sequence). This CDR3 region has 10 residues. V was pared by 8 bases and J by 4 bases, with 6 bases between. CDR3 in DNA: TGCAGTCGCTCATACAATGAGCAGTTCTTC. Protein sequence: CSRSYNEQFF.

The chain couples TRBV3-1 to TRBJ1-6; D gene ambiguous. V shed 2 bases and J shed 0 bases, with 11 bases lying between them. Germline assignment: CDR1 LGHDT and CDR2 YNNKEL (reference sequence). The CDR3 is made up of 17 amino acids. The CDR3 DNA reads TGTGCCAGCAGCCAAAAGGCAGCGAGCTCCTATAATTCACCCCTCCACTTT. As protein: CASSQKAASSYNSPLHF.

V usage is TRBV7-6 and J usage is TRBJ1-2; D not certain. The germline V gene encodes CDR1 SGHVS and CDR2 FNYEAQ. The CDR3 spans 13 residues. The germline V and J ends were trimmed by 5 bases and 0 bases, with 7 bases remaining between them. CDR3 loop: CASSARTNYGYTF. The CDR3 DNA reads TGTGCCAGCAGCGCGCGAACTAACTATGGCTACACCTTC.

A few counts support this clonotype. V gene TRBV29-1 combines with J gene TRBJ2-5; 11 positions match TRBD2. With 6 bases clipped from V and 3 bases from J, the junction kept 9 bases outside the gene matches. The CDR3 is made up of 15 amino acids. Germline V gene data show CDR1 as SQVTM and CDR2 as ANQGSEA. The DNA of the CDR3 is TGCAGCGTGACCGGGACTAGCGGTAGGGAAGAGACCCAGTACTTC. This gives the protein CSVTGTSGREETQYF. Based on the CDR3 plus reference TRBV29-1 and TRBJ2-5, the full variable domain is SAVISQKPSRDICQRGTSLTIQCQVDSQVTMMFWYRQQPGQSLTLIATANQGSEATYESGFVIDKFPISRPNLTFSTLTVSNMSPEDSSIYLCSVTGTSGREETQYFGPGTRLLVL.

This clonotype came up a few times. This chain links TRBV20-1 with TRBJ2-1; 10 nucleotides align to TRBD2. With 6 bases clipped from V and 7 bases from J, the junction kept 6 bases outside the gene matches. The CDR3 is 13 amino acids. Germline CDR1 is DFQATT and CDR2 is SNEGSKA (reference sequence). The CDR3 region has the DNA TGCAGTGCCGCTAGCGGGAGTGTGAATGAGCAGTTCTTC. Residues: CSAASGSVNEQFF.

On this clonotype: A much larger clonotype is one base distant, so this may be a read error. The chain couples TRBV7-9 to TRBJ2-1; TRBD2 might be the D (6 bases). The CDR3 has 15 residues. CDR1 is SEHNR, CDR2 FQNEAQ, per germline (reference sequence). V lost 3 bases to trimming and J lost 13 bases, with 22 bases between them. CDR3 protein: CASSLAQGGKETQFF. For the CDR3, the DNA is TGTGCCAGCAGCTTGGCCCAGGGCGGGAAAGAGACCCAGTTCTTC.

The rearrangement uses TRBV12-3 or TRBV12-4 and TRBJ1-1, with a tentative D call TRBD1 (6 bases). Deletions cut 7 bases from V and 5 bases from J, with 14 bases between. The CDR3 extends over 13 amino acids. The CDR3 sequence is CASTPGVPTEAFF. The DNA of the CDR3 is TGTGCCAGCACCCCAGGGGTCCCGACTGAAGCTTTCTTT.

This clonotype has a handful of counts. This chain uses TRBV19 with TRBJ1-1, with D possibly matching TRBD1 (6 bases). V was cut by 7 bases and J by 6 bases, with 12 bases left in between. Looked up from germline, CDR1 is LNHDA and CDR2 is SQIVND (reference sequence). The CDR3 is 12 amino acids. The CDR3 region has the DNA TGTGCCAGTATTTCACAGGGCGCTGAAGCTTTCTTT. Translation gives CASISQGAEAFF.

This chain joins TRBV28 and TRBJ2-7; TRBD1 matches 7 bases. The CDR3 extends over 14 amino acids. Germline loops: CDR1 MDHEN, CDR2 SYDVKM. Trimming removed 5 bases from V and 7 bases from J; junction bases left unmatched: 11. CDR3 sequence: CASSPQRQGREQYF. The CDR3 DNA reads TGTGCCAGCAGTCCACAGAGACAGGGTCGGGAGCAGTACTTC.

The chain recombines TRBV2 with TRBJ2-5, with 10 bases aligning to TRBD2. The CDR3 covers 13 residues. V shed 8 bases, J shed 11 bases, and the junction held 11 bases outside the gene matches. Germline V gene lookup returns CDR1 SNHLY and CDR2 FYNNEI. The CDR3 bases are TGTGCCAGCCCGGGACTAGCGTTAGATGAGCAGTACTTC. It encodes CASPGLALDEQYF. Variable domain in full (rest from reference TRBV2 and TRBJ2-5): EPEVTQTPSHQVTQMGQEVILRCVPISNHLYFYWYRQILGQKVEFLVSFYNNEISEKSEIFDDQFSVERPDGSNFTLKIRSTKLEDSAMYFCASPGLALDEQYFGPGTRLLVL.

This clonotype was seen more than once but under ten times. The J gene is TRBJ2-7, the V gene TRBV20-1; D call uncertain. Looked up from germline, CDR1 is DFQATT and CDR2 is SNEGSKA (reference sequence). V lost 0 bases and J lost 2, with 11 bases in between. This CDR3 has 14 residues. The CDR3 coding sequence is TGCAGTGCTAGAGAAGTCAGGTTAACCTACGAGCAGTACTTC. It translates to CSAREVRLTYEQYF.

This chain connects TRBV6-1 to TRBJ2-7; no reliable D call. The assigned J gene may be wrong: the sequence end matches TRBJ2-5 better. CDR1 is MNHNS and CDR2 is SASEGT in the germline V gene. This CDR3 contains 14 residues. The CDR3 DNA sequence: TGTGCCAGCAGTGAAAACTGGGGTGAGGAGACCCAGTACTTC. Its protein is CASSENWGEETQYF.